This note documents a single TCR beta chain sequence. Its target is unknown. The study ran the assay at deep level. Profiling relied on immunoSEQ multiplex PCR, and the TCRdb table lists in-frame clones only, not all of them. The sample includes about 2.2 million clones, 80% to 95% of them seen just once. The record originates from a study of shared clonotypes between healthy human individuals. Overall study context: The study enrolled a couple of women and three men aged 18 to 49. Study outcomes and limitations: The sampled material consisted only of blood, and tissue repertoires are likely to differ.

Naive CD8 cells lacked CD45RO, underwent positive selection for CCR7 and left out terminally differentiated effector memory CD45RA+ cells. V shed 4 bases and J shed 4 bases, with 16 bases lying between them. The CDR3 has 15 amino acids. Looked up from germline, CDR1 is LNHNV and CDR2 is YYDKDF (reference sequence). The sequencing sample was made of naive CD8+ T cells from PBMCs. This TCR was recovered from a man aged 18-30 years in good health. Some clones in this sample may be carry-over from other donors' samples. The chain carries TRBV15 and TRBJ1-2, with no clear D. In nucleotides, the CDR3 is TGTGCCACCAGCACCGGACGGGCGGCGTCCTATGGCTACACCTTC. Its translation: CATSTGRAASYGYTF.